The T cell receptor (beta chain) described here comes from a study of radiotherapy plus CTLA-4 blockade in lung cancer (dated 2018 in TCRdb). Regarding the research as a whole: Objective responses were observed in 18% of enrolled patients, and disease control was achieved in less than 40%.

Focal radiation therapy combined with CTLA-4 blockade (ipilimumab) was tested in patients with chemo-refractory metastatic non-small-cell lung cancer. As to this clone: Its cognate antigen has yet to be identified. No base qualities exist here, and no much larger clone lies one base off it.

Reading from cysteine to phenylalanine, the CDR3 counts 13 amino acids. Only the CDR3 DNA stays, 39 bases, in frame from base 1. V is cut by 5 bases and J by 3 bases, and the space between the germline ends is 11 bases. CDR1 and CDR2 were assigned from the germline V gene as SGHDN and FVKESK. Broad study findings and their caveats: Increased serum interferon-beta after radiation, together with early dynamic changes in blood T cell clones, were reported to be the strongest predictors of response. After treatment with radiotherapy and ipilimumab, TCR clones that came from tumors expanded in the peripheral blood.

The protocol used for the library was the immunoSEQ multiplex PCR assay. TCRdb retrieved this table from immuneACCESS and kept in-frame rearrangements only. Not all clones are present; in checked studies, unresolved V genes account for under half, and no reason is known for the remainder. The sample table contains some 110,000 clones; only one count was recorded for 81% of them. 2.5% to 3.5% of the sample goes to the ten largest clones. This specimen was peripheral blood, taken from a patient treated with radiotherapy plus ipilimumab. The V and J segments used are TRBV14 and TRBJ2-7, with no confident D gene call. The sequence derives from a human donor with non-small cell lung cancer that progressed on radiotherapy plus ipilimumab. Some clones in this sample may be carry-over from other donors' samples. For the CDR3, the sequence is CASSITIFYEQYF. The nucleotide sequence is TGTGCCAGCAGCATTACCATTTTCTACGAGCAGTACTTC.